This T cell receptor (beta chain) came from a study of blood T cell repertoires in COVID-19. The repertoire was sequenced with immunoSEQ multiplex PCR; TCRdb's copy has only in-frame clones and lacks some. The sample lists 300,000 to 350,000 clones, approximately 90% occurring once. The sequence derives from a woman under 40 with COVID-19, enrolled during active disease. The sample comprised peripheral blood.

CDR3 residues: CASSFGGGGYGYTF. For the CDR3, the DNA is TGTGCCAGCAGCTTCGGCGGCGGGGGCTATGGCTACACCTTC. V usage is TRBV7-8 and J usage is TRBJ1-2; D may be TRBD1 (5 bases). Trimming left V 3 bases short and J 4 bases short, with 12 bases between. This CDR3 is 14 amino acids long. CDR1 and CDR2 from the germline V gene are SGHVS and FQNEAQ.